This is a list of T cell receptor beta chains from one sample in a study of blood T cells in healthy people across ages. A single record per CDR3 protein comes from TCRdb applying MiXCR to the 5' RACE reads. The repertoire holds about a million distinct CDR3 sequences, with about 48% as singletons. Material: blood. These receptors were collected from a man aged 25 to 40 in good health. Both conserved end residues are part of each CDR3. Part of the rows lack a size; the others show once, few, many or a class for expanded clones.

cdr3_aa	clone_size	v_call
CASSPDGRLAGTDTQYF	.	TRBV3-1
CASSLRPSVGDTNSPLHF	few	TRBV5-1
CASSLGRGPDTQYF	.	TRBV12-3/TRBV12-4
CASSQGTGRWEQFF	.	TRBV4-2
CASSLTGSRDEQYF	few	TRBV11-2
CASSLLGQDTGELFF	many	TRBV28
CASSSWSNQPQHF	.	TRBV27
CAISGIGQGAREQYF	.	TRBV10-3
CASSETGNSYEQYF	few	TRBV25-1
CASSLASVSGDTQYF	few	TRBV7-9
CASSYTGGAGYGYTF	few	TRBV28
CASSLGMDMTSYEQYF	many	TRBV28